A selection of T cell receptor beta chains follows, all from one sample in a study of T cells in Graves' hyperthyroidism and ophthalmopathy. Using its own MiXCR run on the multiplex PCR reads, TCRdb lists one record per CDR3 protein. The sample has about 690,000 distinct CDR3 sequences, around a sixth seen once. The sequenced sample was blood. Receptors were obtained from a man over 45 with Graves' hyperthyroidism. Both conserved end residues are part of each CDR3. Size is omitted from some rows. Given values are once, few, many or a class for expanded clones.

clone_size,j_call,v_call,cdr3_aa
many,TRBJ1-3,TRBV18,CASSPGAGPGNTIYF
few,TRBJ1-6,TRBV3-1,CASSPHPTGYNSPLHF
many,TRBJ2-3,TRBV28,CASSPTLWGADTQYF
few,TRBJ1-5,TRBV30,CAYSRQGRGPQHF
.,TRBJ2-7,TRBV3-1,CASTQATGALYEQYF
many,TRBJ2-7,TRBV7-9,CASSFGQNEQYF
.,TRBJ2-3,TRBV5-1,CASSVVGSSGREIGTDTQYF
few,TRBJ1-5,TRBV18,CASSPSSESGAGEPQHF
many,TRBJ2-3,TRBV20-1,CSARRGAGQGTDTQYF
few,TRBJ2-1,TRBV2,CASSEPSGSTYNEQFF
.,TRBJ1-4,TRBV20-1,CSALQGNEKLFF
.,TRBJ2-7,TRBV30,CAWSSIGRAPYEQYF
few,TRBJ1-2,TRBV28,CASSSPPYGYTF
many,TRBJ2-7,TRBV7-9,CASSPPRIPHEQYF
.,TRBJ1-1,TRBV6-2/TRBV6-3,CAGSYQGLNTEAFF
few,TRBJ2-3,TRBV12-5,CASGAGTTSTDTQYF
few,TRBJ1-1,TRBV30,CAWRVQGATNTEAFF
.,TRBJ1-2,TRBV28,CASTGSGGYGYTF
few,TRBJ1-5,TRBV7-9,CASSSWTSHSNQPQHF
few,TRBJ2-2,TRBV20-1,CSARDRRKSLNTGELFF
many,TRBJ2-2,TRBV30,CAWSLSGPGELFF
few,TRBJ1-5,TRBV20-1,CSAPDRSSNQPQHF
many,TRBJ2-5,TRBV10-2,CASSESKETQYF
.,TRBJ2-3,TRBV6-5,CASSWREYGTDTQYF
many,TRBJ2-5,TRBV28,CASSLYTGRREETQYF
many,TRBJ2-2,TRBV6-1,CASSASGRRVPYTGELFF
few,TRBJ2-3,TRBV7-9,CASSLALSTTPTDTQYF
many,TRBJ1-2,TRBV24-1,CATSDSTGGRYGYTF
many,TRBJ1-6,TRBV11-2,CASSLAADAYNSPLHF
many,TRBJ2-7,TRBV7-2,CASSSWTGGSPYEQYF
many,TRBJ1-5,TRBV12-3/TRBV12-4,CASSFMEGQPQHF
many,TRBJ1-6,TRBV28,CASKRRTGESPLHF
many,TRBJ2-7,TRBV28,CASSLLAGAAYEQYF
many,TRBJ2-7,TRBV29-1,CSVLAGKAWEQYF
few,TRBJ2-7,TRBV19,CASRDLPASEQYF
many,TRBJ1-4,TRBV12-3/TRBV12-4,CASSLGRVATNEKLFF
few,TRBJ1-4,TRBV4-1,CASSHLSTVRVREKLFF
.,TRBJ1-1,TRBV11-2,CASSLTGGAAAFF
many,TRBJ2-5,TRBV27,CASSSQDRFATQYF
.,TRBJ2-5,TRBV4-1,CASSQSWRALETQYF
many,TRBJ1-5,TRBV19,CASSRQGVDNQPQHF
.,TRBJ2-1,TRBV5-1,CASSLVGRAEQFF
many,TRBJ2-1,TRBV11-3,CASSLGQGASNEQFF
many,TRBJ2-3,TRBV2,CASSEGGPYTDTQYF
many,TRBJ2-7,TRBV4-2,CASSQDLSSSYEQYF
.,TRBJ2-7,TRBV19,CASRDLDHEQYF
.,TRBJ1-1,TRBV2,CASTNDRANTEAFF
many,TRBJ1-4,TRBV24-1,CATSDPSTDEKLFF
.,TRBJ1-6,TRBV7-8,CASSLAVRDRNSPLHF
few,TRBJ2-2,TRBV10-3,CAISEAAGYTGELFF
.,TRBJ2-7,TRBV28,CASTSSGSLYEQYF